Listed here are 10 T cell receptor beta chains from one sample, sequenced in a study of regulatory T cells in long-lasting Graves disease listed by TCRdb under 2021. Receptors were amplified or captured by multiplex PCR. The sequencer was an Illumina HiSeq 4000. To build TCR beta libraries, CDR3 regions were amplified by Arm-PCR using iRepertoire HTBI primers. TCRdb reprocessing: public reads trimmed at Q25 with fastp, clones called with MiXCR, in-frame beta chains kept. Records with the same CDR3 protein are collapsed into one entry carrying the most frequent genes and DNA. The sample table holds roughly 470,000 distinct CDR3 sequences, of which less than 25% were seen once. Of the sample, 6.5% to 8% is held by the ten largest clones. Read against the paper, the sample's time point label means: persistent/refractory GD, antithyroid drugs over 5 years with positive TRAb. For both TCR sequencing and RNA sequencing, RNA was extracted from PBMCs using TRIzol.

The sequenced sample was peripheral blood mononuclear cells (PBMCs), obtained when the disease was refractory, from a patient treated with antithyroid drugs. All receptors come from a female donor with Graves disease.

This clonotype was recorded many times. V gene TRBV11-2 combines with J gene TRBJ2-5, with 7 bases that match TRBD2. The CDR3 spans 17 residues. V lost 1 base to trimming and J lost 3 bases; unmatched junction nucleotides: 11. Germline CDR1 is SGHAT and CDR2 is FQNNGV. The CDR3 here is CASSLASGDPREETQYF. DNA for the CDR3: TGTGCCAGCAGCTTAGCAAGCGGGGACCCCAGGGAAGAGACCCAGTACTTC.

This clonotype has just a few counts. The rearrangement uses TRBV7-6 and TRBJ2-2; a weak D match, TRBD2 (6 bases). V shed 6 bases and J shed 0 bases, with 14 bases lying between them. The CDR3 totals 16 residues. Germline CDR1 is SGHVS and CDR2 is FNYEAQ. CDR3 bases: TGTGCCAGCAGGGAAGATCTAGCGTCGAACACCGGGGAGCTGTTTTTT. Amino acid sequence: CASREDLASNTGELFF.

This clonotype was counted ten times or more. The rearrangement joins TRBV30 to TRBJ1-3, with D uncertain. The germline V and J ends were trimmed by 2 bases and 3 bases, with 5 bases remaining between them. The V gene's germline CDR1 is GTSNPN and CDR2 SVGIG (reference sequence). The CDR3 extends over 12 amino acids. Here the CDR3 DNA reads TGTGCCTGGAGTAAGGGTGGAAACACCATATATTTT. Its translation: CAWSKGGNTIYF. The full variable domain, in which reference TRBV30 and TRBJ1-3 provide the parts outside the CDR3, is SQTIHQWPATLVQPVGSPLSLECTVEGTSNPNLYWYRQAAGRGLQLLFYSVGIGQISSEVPQNLSASRPQDRQFILSSKKLLLSDSGFYLCAWSKGGNTIYFGEGSWLTVV.

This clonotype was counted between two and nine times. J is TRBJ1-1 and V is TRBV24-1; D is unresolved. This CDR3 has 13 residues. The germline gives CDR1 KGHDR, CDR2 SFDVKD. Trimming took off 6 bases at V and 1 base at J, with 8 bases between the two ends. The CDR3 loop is CATSSGANTEAFF. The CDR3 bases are TGTGCCACCAGTTCGGGCGCGAACACTGAAGCTTTCTTT.

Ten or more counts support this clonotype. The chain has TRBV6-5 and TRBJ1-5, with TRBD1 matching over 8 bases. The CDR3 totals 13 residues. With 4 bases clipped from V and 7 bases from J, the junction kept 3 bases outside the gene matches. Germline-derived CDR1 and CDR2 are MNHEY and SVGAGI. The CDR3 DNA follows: TGTGCCAGCAGTTCAGGGGGCTCCCAGCCCCAGCATTTT. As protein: CASSSGGSQPQHF.

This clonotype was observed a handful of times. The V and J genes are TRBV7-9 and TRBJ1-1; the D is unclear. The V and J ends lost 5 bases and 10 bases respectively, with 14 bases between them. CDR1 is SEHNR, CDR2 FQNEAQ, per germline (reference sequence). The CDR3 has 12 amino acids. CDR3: CASSRIELGAFF. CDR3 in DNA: TGTGCCAGCAGCAGGATAGAACTGGGAGCTTTCTTT. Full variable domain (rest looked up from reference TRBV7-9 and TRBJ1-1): DTGVSQNPRHKITKRGQNVTFRCDPISEHNRLYWYRQTLGQGPEFLTYFQNEAQLEKSRLLSDRFSAERPKGSFSTLEIQRTEQGDSAMYLCASSRIELGAFFGQGTRLTVV.

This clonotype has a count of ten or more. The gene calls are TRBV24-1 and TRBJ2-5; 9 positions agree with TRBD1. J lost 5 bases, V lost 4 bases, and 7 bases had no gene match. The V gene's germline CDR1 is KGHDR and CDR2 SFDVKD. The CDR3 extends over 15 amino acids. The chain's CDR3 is CATSDKGQGLETQYF. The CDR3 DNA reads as TGTGCCACCAGTGACAAGGGACAGGGTCTTGAGACCCAGTACTTC.

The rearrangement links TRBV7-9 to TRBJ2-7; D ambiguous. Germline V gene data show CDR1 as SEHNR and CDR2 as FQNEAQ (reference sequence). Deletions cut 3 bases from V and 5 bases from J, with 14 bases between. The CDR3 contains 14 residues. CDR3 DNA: TGTGCCAGCAGCTTGTCATCAGTCTTCCACGAGCAGTACTTC. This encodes CASSLSSVFHEQYF.

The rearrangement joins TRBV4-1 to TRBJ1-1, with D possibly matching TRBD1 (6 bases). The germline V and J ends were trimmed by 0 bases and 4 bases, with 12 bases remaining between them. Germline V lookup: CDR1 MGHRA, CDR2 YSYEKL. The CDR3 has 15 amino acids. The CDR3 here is CASSQDIGGATEAFF. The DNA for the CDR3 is TGCGCCAGCAGCCAAGATATCGGGGGGGCCACTGAAGCTTTCTTT.

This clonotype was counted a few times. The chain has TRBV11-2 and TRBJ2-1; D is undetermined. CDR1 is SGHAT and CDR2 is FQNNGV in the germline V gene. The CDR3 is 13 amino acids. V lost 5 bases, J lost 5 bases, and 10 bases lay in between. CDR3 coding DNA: TGTGCCAGCAGCGATGCCGACCACAATGAGCAGTTCTTC. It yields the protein CASSDADHNEQFF.